The entry that follows covers one T cell receptor (beta chain) sequence. As handled by the study authors: Reference gene primer amplification in the assay estimated nucleated cell counts. TCRdb keeps only in-frame clones here, not all; method: immunoSEQ multiplex PCR. D and trimming were read from the DNA, whereas the V and J calls and clone size are those reported in that table. The sample carries fewer than 500,000 clones, about 90% recorded once. The sample belongs to a study of blood T cell repertoires in COVID-19. CDR1 KGHSH and CDR2 LQKENI come from the germline V gene. The germline V and J ends were trimmed by 9 bases and 1 base, with 13 bases remaining between them. The length of the CDR3 is 14 residues.

The clonotype comes from a man aged 18 to 30 with COVID-19, enrolled during active disease. The material sequenced was peripheral blood. The chain is built from TRBV18 and TRBJ1-5; a weak D match, TRBD1 (6 bases). The CDR3 region has the DNA TGTGCCAGTGAATCGGACAGCAGCAATCAGCCCCAGCATTTT. Translation gives CASESDSSNQPQHF.